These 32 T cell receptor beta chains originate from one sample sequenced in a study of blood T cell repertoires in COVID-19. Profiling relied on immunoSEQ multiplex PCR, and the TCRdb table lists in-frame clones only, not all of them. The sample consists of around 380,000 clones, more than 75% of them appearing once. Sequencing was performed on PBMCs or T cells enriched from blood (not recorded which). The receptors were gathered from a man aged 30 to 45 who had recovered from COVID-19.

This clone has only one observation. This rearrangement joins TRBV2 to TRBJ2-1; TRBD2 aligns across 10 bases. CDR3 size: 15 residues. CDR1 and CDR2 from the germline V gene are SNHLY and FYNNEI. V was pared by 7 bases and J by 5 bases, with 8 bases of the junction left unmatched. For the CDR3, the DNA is TGTGCCAGCATTAGACAGCGGGGGGGCCACAATGAGCAGTTCTTC. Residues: CASIRQRGGHNEQFF.

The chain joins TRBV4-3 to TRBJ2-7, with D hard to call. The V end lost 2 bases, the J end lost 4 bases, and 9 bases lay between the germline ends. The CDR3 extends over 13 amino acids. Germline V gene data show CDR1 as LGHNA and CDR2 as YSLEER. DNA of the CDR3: TGCGCCAGCAGCCAAAGAGTATTTTACGAGCAGTACTTC. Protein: CASSQRVFYEQYF.

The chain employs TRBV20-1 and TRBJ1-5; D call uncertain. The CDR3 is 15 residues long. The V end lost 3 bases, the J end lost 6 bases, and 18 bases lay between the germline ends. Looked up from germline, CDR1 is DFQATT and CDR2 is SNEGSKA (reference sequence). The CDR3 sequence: CSASSGSLRGQPQHF. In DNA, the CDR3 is TGCAGTGCTAGTTCCGGTTCCCTGAGAGGTCAGCCCCAGCATTTT.

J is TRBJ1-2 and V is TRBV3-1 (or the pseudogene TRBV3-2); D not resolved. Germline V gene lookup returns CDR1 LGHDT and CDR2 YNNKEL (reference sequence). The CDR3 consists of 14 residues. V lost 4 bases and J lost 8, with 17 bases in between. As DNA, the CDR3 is TGTGCCAGCAGCCGTTATTCAAGCGGGATGGGCTACACCTTC. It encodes CASSRYSSGMGYTF.

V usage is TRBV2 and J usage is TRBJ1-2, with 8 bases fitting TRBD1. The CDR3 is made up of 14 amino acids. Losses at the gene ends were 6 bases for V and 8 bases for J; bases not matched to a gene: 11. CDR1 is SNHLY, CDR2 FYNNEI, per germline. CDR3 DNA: TGTGCCAGCAGGGACAGGGAAGTAGTAGGCGGCTACACCTTC. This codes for CASRDREVVGGYTF.

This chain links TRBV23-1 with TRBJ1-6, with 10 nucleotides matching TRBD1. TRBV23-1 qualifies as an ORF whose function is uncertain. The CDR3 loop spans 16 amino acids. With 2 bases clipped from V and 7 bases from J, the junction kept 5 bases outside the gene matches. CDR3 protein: CASSQVRDRGNSPLHF. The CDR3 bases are TGCGCCAGCAGTCAAGTCCGGGACAGGGGCAATTCACCCCTCCACTTT.

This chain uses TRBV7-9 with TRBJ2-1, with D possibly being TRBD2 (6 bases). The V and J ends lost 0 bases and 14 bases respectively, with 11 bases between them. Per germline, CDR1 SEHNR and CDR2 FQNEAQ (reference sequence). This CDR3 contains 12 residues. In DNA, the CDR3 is TGTGCCAGCAGCTTAGCGGGGGGAGATAAGTTCTTC. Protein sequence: CASSLAGGDKFF.

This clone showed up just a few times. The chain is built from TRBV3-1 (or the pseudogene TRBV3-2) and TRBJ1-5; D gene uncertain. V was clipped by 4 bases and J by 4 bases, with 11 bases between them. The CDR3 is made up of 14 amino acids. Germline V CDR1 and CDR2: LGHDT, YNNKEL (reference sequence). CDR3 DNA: TGTGCCAGCAGCCGGGCGGGAGGGAATCAGCCCCAGCATTTT. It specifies CASSRAGGNQPQHF.

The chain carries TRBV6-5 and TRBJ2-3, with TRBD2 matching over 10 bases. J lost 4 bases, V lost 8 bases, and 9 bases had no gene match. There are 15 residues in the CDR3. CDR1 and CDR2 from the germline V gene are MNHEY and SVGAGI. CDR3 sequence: CASGAGGIVADTQYF. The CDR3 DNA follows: TGTGCCAGCGGAGCGGGGGGGATCGTGGCAGATACGCAGTATTTT.

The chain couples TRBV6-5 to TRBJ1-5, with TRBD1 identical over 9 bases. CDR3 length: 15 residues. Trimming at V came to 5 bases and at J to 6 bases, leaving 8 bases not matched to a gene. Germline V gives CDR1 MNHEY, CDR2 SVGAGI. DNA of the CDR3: TGTGCCAGCAGTCCCAGGACAGGGGTCGGTCAGCCCCAGCATTTT. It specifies CASSPRTGVGQPQHF.

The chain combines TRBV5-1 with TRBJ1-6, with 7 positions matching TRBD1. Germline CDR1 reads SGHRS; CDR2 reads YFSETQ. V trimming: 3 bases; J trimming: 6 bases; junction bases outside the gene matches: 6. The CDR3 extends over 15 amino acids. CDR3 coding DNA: TGCGCCAGCAGCTCTAACAGGGGCGCTAATTCACCCCTCCACTTT. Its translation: CASSSNRGANSPLHF.

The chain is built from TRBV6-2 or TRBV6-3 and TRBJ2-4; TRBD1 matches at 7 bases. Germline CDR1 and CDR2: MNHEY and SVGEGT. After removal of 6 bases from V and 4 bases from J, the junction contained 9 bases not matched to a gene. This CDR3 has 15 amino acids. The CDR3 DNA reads TGTGCCAGCAGCGCAACCGGGACAGCTAAAAACATTCAGTACTTC. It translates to CASSATGTAKNIQYF.

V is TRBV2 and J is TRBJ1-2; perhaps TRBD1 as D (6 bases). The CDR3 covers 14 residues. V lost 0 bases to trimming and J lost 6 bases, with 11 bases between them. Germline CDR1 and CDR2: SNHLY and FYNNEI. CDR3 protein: CASSEALGADGYTF. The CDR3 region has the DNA TGTGCCAGCAGTGAAGCACTGGGGGCGGATGGCTACACCTTC.

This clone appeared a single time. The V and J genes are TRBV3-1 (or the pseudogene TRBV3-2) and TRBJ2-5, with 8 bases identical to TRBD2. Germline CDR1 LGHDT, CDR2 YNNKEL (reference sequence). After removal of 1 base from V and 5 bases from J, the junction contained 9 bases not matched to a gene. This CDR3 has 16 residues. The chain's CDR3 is CASSQVTGGRRETQYF. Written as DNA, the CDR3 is TGTGCCAGCAGCCAAGTCACGGGGGGGCGGCGGGAGACCCAGTACTTC.

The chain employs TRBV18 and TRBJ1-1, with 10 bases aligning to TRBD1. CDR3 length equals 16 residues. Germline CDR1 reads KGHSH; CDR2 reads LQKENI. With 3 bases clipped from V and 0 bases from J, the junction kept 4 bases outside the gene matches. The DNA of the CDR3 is TGTGCCAGCTCACCGGGACAGGGGACGCTGAACACTGAAGCTTTCTTT. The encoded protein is CASSPGQGTLNTEAFF.

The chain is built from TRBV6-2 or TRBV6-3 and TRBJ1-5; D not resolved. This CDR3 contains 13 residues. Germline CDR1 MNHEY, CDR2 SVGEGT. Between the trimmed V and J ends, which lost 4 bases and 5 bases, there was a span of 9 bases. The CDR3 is CASSSRGDQPQHF. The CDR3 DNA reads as TGTGCCAGCAGTTCCCGGGGTGATCAGCCCCAGCATTTT.

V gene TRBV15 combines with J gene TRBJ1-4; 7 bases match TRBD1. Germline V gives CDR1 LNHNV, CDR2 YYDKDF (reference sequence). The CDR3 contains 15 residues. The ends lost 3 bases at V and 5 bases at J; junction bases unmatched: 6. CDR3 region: CATSSWGTANEKLFF. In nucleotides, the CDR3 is TGTGCCACCAGCAGCTGGGGGACAGCAAATGAAAAACTGTTTTTT.

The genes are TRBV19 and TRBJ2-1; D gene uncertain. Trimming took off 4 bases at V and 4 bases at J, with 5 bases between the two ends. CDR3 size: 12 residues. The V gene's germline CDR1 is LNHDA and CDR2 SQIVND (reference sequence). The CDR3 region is CASSNGYNEQFF. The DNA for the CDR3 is TGTGCCAGTAGTAACGGTTACAATGAGCAGTTCTTC.

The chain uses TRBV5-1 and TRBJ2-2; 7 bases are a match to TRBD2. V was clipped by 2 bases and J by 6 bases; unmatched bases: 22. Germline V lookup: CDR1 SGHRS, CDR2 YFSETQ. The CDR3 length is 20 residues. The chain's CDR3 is CASSLTLNLGRGEKAGELFF. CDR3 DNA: TGCGCCAGCAGCTTAACACTGAACCTGGGCCGGGGGGAGAAGGCCGGGGAGCTGTTTTTT.

CDR3 region: CASSPSEKGAALHF. The CDR3 nucleotides are TGTGCCAGCTCACCCTCCGAGAAGGGGGCGGCCCTCCACTTT. V usage is TRBV18 and J usage is TRBJ1-6, with 7 bases aligning to TRBD1. Germline CDR1 KGHSH, CDR2 LQKENI. With V trimmed by 3 bases and J by 14 bases, 10 bases remained unmatched. The CDR3 sequence is 14 residues long.

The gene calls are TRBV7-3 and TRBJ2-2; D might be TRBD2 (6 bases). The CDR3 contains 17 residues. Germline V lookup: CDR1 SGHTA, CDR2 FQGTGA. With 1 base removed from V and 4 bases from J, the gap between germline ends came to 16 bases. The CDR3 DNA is TGTGCCAGCAGCTTAAATCCCGGAGGTAGCGGCACCGGGGAGCTGTTTTTT. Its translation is CASSLNPGGSGTGELFF.

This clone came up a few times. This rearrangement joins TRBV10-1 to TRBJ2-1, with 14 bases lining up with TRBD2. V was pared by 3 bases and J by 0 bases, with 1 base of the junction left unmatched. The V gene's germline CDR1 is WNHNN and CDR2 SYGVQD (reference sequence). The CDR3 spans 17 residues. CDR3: CASSDGTSGGSYNEQFF. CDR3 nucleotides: TGCGCCAGCAGTGACGGGACTAGCGGGGGCTCCTACAATGAGCAGTTCTTC.

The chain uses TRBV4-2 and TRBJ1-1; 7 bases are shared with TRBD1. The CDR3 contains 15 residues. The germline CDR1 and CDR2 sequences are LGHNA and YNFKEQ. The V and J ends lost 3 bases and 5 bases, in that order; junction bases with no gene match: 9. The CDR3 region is CASSQETGRGTEAFF. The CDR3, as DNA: TGTGCCAGCAGCCAGGAGACAGGGCGTGGGACTGAAGCTTTCTTT.

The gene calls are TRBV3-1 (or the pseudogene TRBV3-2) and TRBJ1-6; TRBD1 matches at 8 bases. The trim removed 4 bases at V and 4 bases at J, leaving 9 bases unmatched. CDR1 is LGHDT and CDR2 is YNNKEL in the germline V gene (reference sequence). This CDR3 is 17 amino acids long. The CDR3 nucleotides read TGTGCCAGCAGCCCTAAATCAGGGGGCAGGTATAATTCACCCCTCCACTTT. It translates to CASSPKSGGRYNSPLHF.

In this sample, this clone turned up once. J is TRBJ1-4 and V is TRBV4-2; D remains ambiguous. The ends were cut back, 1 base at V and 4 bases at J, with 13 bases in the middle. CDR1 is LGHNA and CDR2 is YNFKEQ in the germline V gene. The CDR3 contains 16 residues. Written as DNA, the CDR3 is TGTGCCAGCAGCCAAGGGACGACTAGCGGTAATGAAAAACTGTTTTTT. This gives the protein CASSQGTTSGNEKLFF.

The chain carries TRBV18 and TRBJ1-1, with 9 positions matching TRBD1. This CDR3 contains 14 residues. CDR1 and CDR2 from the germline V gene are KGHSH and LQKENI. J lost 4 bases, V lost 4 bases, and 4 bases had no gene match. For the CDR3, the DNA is TGTGCCAGCTCACAAATGGACAGGGGCACTGAAGCTTTCTTT. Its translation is CASSQMDRGTEAFF.

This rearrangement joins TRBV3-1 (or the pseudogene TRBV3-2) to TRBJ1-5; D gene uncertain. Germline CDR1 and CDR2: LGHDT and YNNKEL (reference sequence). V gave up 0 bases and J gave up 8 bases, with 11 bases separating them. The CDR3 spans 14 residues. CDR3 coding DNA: TGTGCCAGCAGCCAAGAGGGAGCTGGGAAGCCCCAGCATTTT. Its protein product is CASSQEGAGKPQHF.

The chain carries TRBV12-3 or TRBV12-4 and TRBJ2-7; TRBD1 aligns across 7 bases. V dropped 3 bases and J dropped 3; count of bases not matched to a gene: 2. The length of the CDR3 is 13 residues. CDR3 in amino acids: CASSFDRDYEQYF. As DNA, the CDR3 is TGTGCCAGCAGTTTCGACAGGGACTACGAGCAGTACTTC.

The CDR3 coding sequence is TGTGCCAGTGGACAGAGGAACACTGAAGCTTTCTTT. This encodes CASGQRNTEAFF. This rearrangement joins TRBV19 to TRBJ1-1; a weak D match, TRBD1 (6 bases). V dropped 8 bases and J dropped 1 base, with 8 bases sitting between them. Germline V gene sequence: CDR1 LNHDA, CDR2 SQIVND (reference sequence). The CDR3 is 12 amino acids.

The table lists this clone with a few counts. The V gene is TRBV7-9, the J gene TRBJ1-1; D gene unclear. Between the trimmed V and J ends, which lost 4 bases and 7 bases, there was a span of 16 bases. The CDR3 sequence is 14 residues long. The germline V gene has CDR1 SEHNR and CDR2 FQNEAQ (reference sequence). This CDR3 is CASSSVGGFNEAFF. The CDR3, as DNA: TGTGCCAGCAGCTCCGTCGGAGGGTTTAATGAAGCTTTCTTT.

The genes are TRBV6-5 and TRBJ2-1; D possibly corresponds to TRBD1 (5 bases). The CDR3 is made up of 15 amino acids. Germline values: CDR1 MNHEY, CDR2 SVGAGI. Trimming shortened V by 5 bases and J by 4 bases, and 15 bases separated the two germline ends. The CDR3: CASSPQGSPYNEQFF. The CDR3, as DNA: TGTGCCAGCAGTCCCCAGGGTTCCCCTTACAATGAGCAGTTCTTC.

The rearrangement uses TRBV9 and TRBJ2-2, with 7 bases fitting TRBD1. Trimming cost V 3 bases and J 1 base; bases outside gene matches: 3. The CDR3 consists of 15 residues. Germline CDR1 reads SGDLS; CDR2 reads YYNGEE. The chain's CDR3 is CASSADRVNTGELFF. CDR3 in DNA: TGTGCCAGCAGCGCCGACAGGGTGAACACCGGGGAGCTGTTTTTT.